Below, 26 T cell receptor beta chains from the same sample are listed, as sequenced in a study of liver allograft versus peripheral blood T cells. Across the study: T cell receptor repertoires in transplanted livers were compared with those in recipients' peripheral blood.

TCRdb re-called the reads through MiXCR, storing one row per CDR3 protein. The data show just under 5,500 distinct CDR3 sequences, with about 15% seen just once and about 10% held by the top ten. Source of these receptors: a human patient who had a liver transplant. Some T cells may possibly be graft donor cells.

This clonotype has just a few counts. The gene calls are TRBV9 and TRBJ2-3; no clear D. V lost 0 bases and J 5 bases, leaving 10 bases between the germline ends. The germline CDR1 and CDR2 sequences are SGDLS and YYNGEE. The CDR3 is made up of 14 amino acids. In nucleotides, the CDR3 is TGTGCCAGCAGCGTAGGACCGAGAATAGATACGCAGTATTTT. Its protein product is CASSVGPRIDTQYF.

This clonotype is labeled medium-sized. The J gene is TRBJ1-5, the V gene TRBV12-5; TRBD1 matches 7 bases. The CDR3 contains 15 residues. Per germline, CDR1 LGHNT and CDR2 FRNRAP. Unmatched junction bases numbered 6, after V lost 7 bases and J lost 0 bases. The CDR3 bases are TGTGCTAGTGTGAAGGGACAGAGTAGCAATCAGCCCCAGCATTTT. The encoded protein is CASVKGQSSNQPQHF.

This clonotype was observed a few times. V gene TRBV11-3 combines with J gene TRBJ2-1; 13 positions match TRBD2. CDR3 size: 16 residues. J lost 9 bases, V lost 5 bases, and 10 bases had no gene match. Germline V lookup: CDR1 SGHNT, CDR2 YENEEA. CDR3: CASSIGLAGEGSEQFF. The CDR3 DNA is TGTGCCAGCAGCATCGGACTAGCGGGAGAAGGAAGTGAGCAGTTCTTC.

Judged by abundance, this clonotype is medium-sized. V and J are TRBV5-4 and TRBJ2-1; 7 bases are a match to TRBD1. The V gene's germline CDR1 is SGHNT and CDR2 YYREEE (reference sequence). The CDR3 runs 15 residues. Trimming at V came to 0 bases and at J to 4 bases, leaving 4 bases not matched to a gene. The CDR3 loop is CASSLAGTEYNEQFF. In DNA, the CDR3 is TGTGCCAGCAGCTTGGCCGGGACAGAGTACAATGAGCAGTTCTTC. The whole variable domain, filled in from reference TRBV5-4 and TRBJ2-1, reads ETGVTQSPTHLIKTRGQQVTLRCSSQSGHNTVSWYQQALGQGPQFIFQYYREEENGRGNFPPRFSGLQFPNYSSELNVNALELDDSALYLCASSLAGTEYNEQFFGPGTRLTVL.

This chain uses TRBV13 with TRBJ1-2, with 7 nucleotides matching TRBD1. V was clipped by 6 bases and J by 2 bases; unmatched bases: 15. Germline CDR1 and CDR2: PRHDT and FYEKMQ (reference sequence). The CDR3 extends over 17 amino acids. CDR3 in amino acids: CASSSTGLGYRNYGYTF. The CDR3 DNA reads as TGTGCCAGCAGTTCGACAGGGTTGGGATACCGGAACTATGGCTACACCTTC.

The chain recombines TRBV30 with TRBJ2-3; D is unresolved. This CDR3 region has 11 residues. Germline CDR1 GTSNPN, CDR2 SVGIG (reference sequence). V was clipped by 2 bases and J by 4 bases, with 4 bases between them. This CDR3 reads CAWSTADTQYF. For the CDR3, the DNA is TGTGCCTGGAGTACCGCAGATACGCAGTATTTT.

This clonotype is medium-sized within its sample. The chain uses TRBV27 and TRBJ1-2; D is undetermined. The germline gives CDR1 MNHEY, CDR2 SMNVEV (reference sequence). CDR3 size: 14 residues. V lost 0 bases, J lost 4 bases, and 9 bases lay in between. Here the CDR3 DNA reads TGTGCCAGCAGTTTATCGTGGGGTACCTATGGCTACACCTTC. Protein product: CASSLSWGTYGYTF.

V gene TRBV3-1 combines with J gene TRBJ1-4; the D is unclear. V was shortened by 5 bases and J by 8 bases, with 12 bases between the two germline ends. The CDR3 runs 13 residues. The V gene's germline CDR1 is LGHDT and CDR2 YNNKEL (reference sequence). CDR3 bases: TGTGCCAGCAGCTACGGGCCCTCCGAAAAACTGTTTTTT. It codes for CASSYGPSEKLFF. Based on the CDR3 plus reference TRBV3-1 and TRBJ1-4, the full variable domain is DTAVSQTPKYLVTQMGNDKSIKCEQNLGHDTMYWYKQDSKKFLKIMFSYNNKELIINETVPNRFSPKSPDKAHLNLHINSLELGDSAVYFCASSYGPSEKLFFGSGTQLSVL.

In the case of this clonotype: This may come from a read error, since a much larger clone is one base off. The chain uses TRBV5-5 and TRBJ1-2; D is unresolved. The CDR3 has 15 amino acids. V was clipped by 0 bases and J by 7 bases, with 16 bases between them. Germline CDR1 reads SGHKS; CDR2 reads YYEKEE (reference sequence). The DNA for the CDR3 is TGTGCCAGCAGCTTGGTGGCTGCTGGGAATGGTGGCTACACCTTC. Amino acids: CASSLVAAGNGGYTF.

By share, this clonotype counts as medium-sized. This chain links TRBV28 with TRBJ1-2; TRBD1 agrees at 9 bases. V lost 6 bases, J lost 7 bases, and 6 bases stayed unmatched. The CDR3 has 13 residues. Germline lookup yields CDR1 MDHEN and CDR2 SYDVKM. The CDR3 sequence is CASRDRGSFGYTF. The DNA for the CDR3 is TGTGCCAGCAGGGACAGGGGATCTTTTGGCTACACCTTC.

This clonotype was seen many times. J is TRBJ1-3 and V is TRBV9; D remains ambiguous. The CDR3 sequence is 15 residues long. V was cut by 6 bases and J by 2 bases, with 15 bases left in between. CDR1 is SGDLS, CDR2 YYNGEE, per germline. CDR3 sequence (DNA): TGTGCCAGCAATACGGGCCTAGGTACTGGAAACACCATATATTTT. Translating gives CASNTGLGTGNTIYF.

This clonotype was picked up a small number of times. CDR3 region: CASSVGYNTIYF. DNA for the CDR3: TGTGCCAGCAGCGTAGGATACAACACCATATATTTT. This chain links TRBV9 with TRBJ1-3; D unresolved. This CDR3 comprises 12 residues. Germline CDR1 SGDLS, CDR2 YYNGEE. Trimming shortened V by 0 bases and J by 7 bases, and 5 bases separated the two germline ends.

This clonotype is deemed medium-sized (0.01 to 0.1%). The gene calls are TRBV6-5 and TRBJ2-7; D not certain. Germline CDR1 and CDR2: MNHEY and SVGAGI. Trimming took 7 bases from V and 3 from J, leaving 10 bases between them. The CDR3 is 12 amino acids. The CDR3 sequence: CASTLGVYEQYF. The CDR3 region has the DNA TGTGCCAGCACCCTGGGCGTCTACGAGCAGTACTTC.

The chain links TRBV2 to TRBJ1-5; unclear D gene. Trimming pared 6 bases from V and 1 base from J, leaving 7 bases between. This CDR3 is 13 amino acids long. CDR1 is SNHLY, CDR2 FYNNEI, per germline. This chain's CDR3 is CASRQDSNQPQHF. The CDR3, as DNA: TGTGCCAGCAGGCAGGACAGCAATCAGCCCCAGCATTTT.

Concerning this clonotype itself: Only one base separates this from a far larger clonotype, so it likely reflects a read error. The CDR3 DNA reads TGTGCCAGCAGTTACTGGGCCAGCCTCCTCCACTTT. Translated: CASSYWASLLHF. The chain has TRBV6-2 or TRBV6-3 and TRBJ1-6; D gene uncertain. CDR1 and CDR2 (germline): MNHEY, SVGEGT. This CDR3 is built from 12 residues. V lost 1 base, J lost 15 bases, and 10 bases lay in between.

This clonotype is deemed medium-sized (0.01 to 0.1%). The V and J genes are TRBV28 and TRBJ1-3; 7 bases match TRBD1. Germline V gene lookup returns CDR1 MDHEN and CDR2 SYDVKM. The trim removed 3 bases at V and 0 bases at J, leaving 11 bases unmatched. The CDR3 spans 18 residues. The CDR3 bases are TGTGCCAGCAGTTTGGTGATCGCCCGGGACAGCTCTGGAAACACCATATATTTT. Encoded protein: CASSLVIARDSSGNTIYF.

By its share, this clonotype is medium-sized (0.01 to 0.1%). The chain uses TRBV18 and TRBJ2-5; 7 bases fit TRBD1. The CDR3 totals 17 residues. The germline V gene has CDR1 KGHSH and CDR2 LQKENI. V gave up 3 bases and J gave up 2 bases; unmatched junction bases: 12. CDR3 loop: CASSPRYRGLRQETQYF. The CDR3 nucleotides are TGTGCCAGCTCACCGCGCTACAGGGGTCTGAGGCAAGAGACCCAGTACTTC. Full variable domain (missing parts from reference TRBV18 and TRBJ2-5): NAGVMQNPRHLVRRRGQEARLRCSPMKGHSHVYWYRQLPEEGLKFMVYLQKENIIDESGMPKERFSAEFPKEGPSILRIQQVVRGDSAAYFCASSPRYRGLRQETQYFGPGTRLLVL.

By sample share, this clonotype is medium-sized. The chain employs TRBV27 and TRBJ2-7; 9 nucleotides line up with TRBD2. The CDR3 is made up of 16 amino acids. Per germline, CDR1 MNHEY and CDR2 SMNVEV (reference sequence). The V and J ends lost 4 bases and 5 bases, in that order; junction bases with no gene match: 12. CDR3 coding DNA: TGTGCCAGCAGTTCGCCCCTCGGGGCGGGAGGGCACGAGCAGTACTTC. Translating gives CASSSPLGAGGHEQYF.

As for this clonotype: This likely stems from a read error, as it lies one base from a far larger clone. The CDR3 DNA reads as TGTGCCAGTCGTCGACGTGACGAGGAGCTGTTTTTT. Translated: CASRRRDEELFF. The chain joins TRBV27 to TRBJ1-4; no reliable D call. The DNA end is more similar to TRBJ2-2, so the J call may be wrong. CDR1 is MNHEY, CDR2 SMNVEV, per germline (reference sequence). This CDR3 contains 12 residues.

To note about this clonotype: One base away lies a much larger clone, so this may be a sequencing read error. V and J are TRBV6-1 and TRBJ2-7; 9 nucleotides line up with TRBD1. CDR3 length equals 14 residues. The germline CDR1 and CDR2 sequences are MNHNS and SASEGT. The CDR3 sequence: CASSSRTGVDELYF. In DNA form, the CDR3 reads TGTGCCAGCAGCTCCAGGACAGGGGTCGACGAGCTGTACTTC.

By sample share, this clonotype is medium-sized (0.01 to 0.1%). The genes are TRBV19 and TRBJ2-1; D is undetermined. Germline CDR1 reads LNHDA; CDR2 reads SQIVND (reference sequence). The CDR3 covers 16 residues. V was pared by 4 bases and J by 3 bases, with 16 bases between. CDR3 protein: CASSTPTRPLYNEQFF. Here the CDR3 DNA reads TGTGCCAGTAGTACACCTACTCGTCCACTCTACAATGAGCAGTTCTTC.

This clonotype is labeled medium-sized. V gene TRBV14 combines with J gene TRBJ2-1; D is ambiguous. The V end was cut by 3 bases, the J end by 11 bases, with 17 bases between. Germline V gene sequence: CDR1 SGHDN, CDR2 FVKESK. The CDR3 consists of 14 residues. The CDR3 sequence is CASSQASGPIKQFF. The CDR3 coding sequence is TGTGCCAGCAGCCAGGCGTCAGGACCGATCAAGCAGTTCTTC. Full variable domain (missing parts from reference TRBV14 and TRBJ2-1): EAGVTQFPSHSVIEKGQTVTLRCDPISGHDNLYWYRRVMGKEIKFLLHFVKESKQDESGMPNNRFLAERTGGTYSTLKVQPAELEDSGVYFCASSQASGPIKQFFGPGTRLTVL.

This clonotype was seen ten or more times. The chain recombines TRBV5-4 with TRBJ2-1; unclear D gene. The CDR3 has 13 residues. V lost 2 bases and J lost 8, with 11 bases in between. CDR1 is SGHNT, CDR2 YYREEE, per germline (reference sequence). CDR3 protein: CASSFHRYDEQFF. In DNA, the CDR3 is TGTGCCAGCAGCTTTCATAGGTACGATGAGCAGTTCTTC.

This clonotype was picked up many times. This chain joins TRBV7-2 and TRBJ2-1; 15 bases fit TRBD2. V shed 3 bases, J shed 10 bases, and the junction held 4 bases outside the gene matches. The CDR3 consists of 15 residues. CDR1 and CDR2 (germline): SGHTA, FQGNSA. The CDR3 sequence is CASSLGLAGGGEQFF. The CDR3 DNA reads as TGTGCCAGCAGCTTGGGACTAGCGGGGGGTGGGGAGCAGTTCTTC.

By share, this clonotype ranks as large (0.1 to 1%). The genes are TRBV6-2 or TRBV6-3 and TRBJ1-5; 8 positions match TRBD1. Trimming removed 6 bases from V and 5 bases from J; junction bases left unmatched: 6. The CDR3 contains 14 residues. The germline gives CDR1 MNHEY, CDR2 SVGEGT. The chain's CDR3 is CASRGQGGHQPQHF. The CDR3 DNA reads TGTGCCAGCAGAGGACAGGGCGGGCATCAGCCCCAGCATTTT.

The rearrangement uses TRBV7-2 and TRBJ1-5; TRBD1 is a possible D gene (5 bases). CDR3 length equals 15 residues. The germline V and J ends were trimmed by 8 bases and 1 base, with 15 bases remaining between them. CDR1 SGHTA and CDR2 FQGNSA come from the germline V gene. The CDR3 region is CASGPIGDSNQPQHF. CDR3 coding DNA: TGTGCCAGCGGGCCGATCGGGGACAGCAATCAGCCCCAGCATTTT.